The rows below give T cell receptor beta chains drawn from one sample of a study of human T cells and chemical hapten exposure. One entry per CDR3 protein, called by TCRdb with MiXCR from the RACE reads. The sample shows tens of thousands of distinct CDR3 sequences, 9.8% of them seen only once. Specimen: whole blood, collected in connection with sensitization to the hapten diphenylcyclopropenone (DPC). These TCRs come from a woman aged 35 to 49 with alopecia areata. Some clones in this sample may be carry-over from other donors' samples. Each CDR3 is given with its conserved first and last residue.

16,TRBJ2-1,TRBV3-1,CASSPFERGTYNEQFF
13,TRBJ2-2,TRBV6-5,CASSYGVTGELFF
14,TRBJ1-2,TRBV6-1,CASSEGNRANGYTF
15,TRBJ2-1,TRBV4-3,CASSQDSRPGDEQFF
15,TRBJ1-2,TRBV20-1,CSARDRGRGNYGYTF
13,TRBJ2-2,TRBV6-2/TRBV6-3,CASAPEGPGELFF
16,TRBJ2-3,TRBV7-7,CASSLGVGGGRDTQYF
14,TRBJ1-2,TRBV5-4,CASSLQAANYGYTF
14,TRBJ1-6,TRBV12-3/TRBV12-4,CASSLKLDTSPLHF
14,TRBJ2-7,TRBV7-2,CASTSRVGGYEQYF
16,TRBJ2-7,TRBV5-4,CASSSNFGGKWYEQYF
11,TRBJ2-1,TRBV10-3,CAISEFNEQFF
14,TRBJ1-2,TRBV29-1,CSVDRGRGGYGYTF